The 23 T cell receptor beta chains below all came from one sample that was sequenced in a study of beta chain features in type 1 diabetes. Every bit of the isolated RNA underwent reverse transcription, so sequencing read expressed TCRB transcripts. Assay used: immunoSEQ multiplex PCR; TCRdb lists only in-frame clones, some missing. The table lists roughly 450,000 clones, 9.5% to 12% of them singletons, with more than 0.045% in the top ten. Material for sequencing was naive CD4+ T cells from blood. The source is a woman aged 18-29 years in good health.

This clone was detected only a few times. The V call is TRBV19, the J call TRBJ1-5; D not certain. Trimming cost V 4 bases and J 11 bases, with 12 bases left between them. The CDR3 totals 12 residues. From germline, CDR1 is LNHDA and CDR2 SQIVND (reference sequence). The CDR3 is CASSTGFLAQHF. The CDR3 DNA is TGTGCCAGTAGTACCGGTTTCTTGGCCCAGCATTTT.

The chain employs TRBV29-1 and TRBJ2-3; 8 bases are shared with TRBD2. The V gene's germline CDR1 is SQVTM and CDR2 ANQGSEA. V gave up 4 bases and J gave up 6 bases; unmatched junction bases: 9. CDR3 size: 14 residues. CDR3 region: CSVGTRGGGDTQYF. As DNA, the CDR3 is TGCAGCGTTGGCACCCGGGGGGGCGGGGATACGCAGTATTTT.

This clone was recorded a few times. Within the sample, other DNA sequences also encode this same CDR3. The chain carries TRBV20-1 and TRBJ1-2; D gene ambiguous. Germline V gene sequence: CDR1 DFQATT, CDR2 SNEGSKA (reference sequence). V shed 3 bases and J shed 7 bases, with 3 bases lying between them. The CDR3 runs to 9 residues. The CDR3 reads CSASGGYTF. In nucleotides, the CDR3 is TGCAGTGCTAGCGGTGGCTACACCTTC.

CDR3 region: CASGRTSSYNSPLHF. The DNA for the CDR3 is TGTGCCAGCGGCCGAACTAGCTCCTATAATTCACCCCTCCACTTT. The chain recombines TRBV14 with TRBJ1-6; D gene uncertain. From germline, CDR1 is SGHDN and CDR2 FVKESK. The V end lost 8 bases, the J end lost 0 bases, and 11 bases lay between the germline ends. The CDR3 runs to 15 residues.

This clone appeared a few times. The genes are TRBV5-1 and TRBJ2-5; TRBD1 matches 7 bases. CDR3 length: 14 amino acids. The germline V gene has CDR1 SGHRS and CDR2 YFSETQ. Trimming at V came to 4 bases and at J to 2 bases, leaving 5 bases not matched to a gene. The CDR3 loop is CASSEWGQQETQYF. CDR3 coding DNA: TGCGCCAGCAGCGAGTGGGGACAGCAAGAGACCCAGTACTTC.

This clone was picked up a small number of times. The chain couples TRBV7-6 to TRBJ2-3; TRBD2 matches 9 bases. The J segment lost 7 bases and the V segment lost 1 base, leaving 6 bases of the junction unmatched. CDR1 is SGHVS and CDR2 is FNYEAQ in the germline V gene. This CDR3 comprises 15 residues. The CDR3 region has the DNA TGTGCCAGCAGCTTAGTGGGACTAGCAGGAAATACGCAGTATTTT. Translated, it gives CASSLVGLAGNTQYF.

This clone has a handful of counts. The chain couples TRBV11-2 to TRBJ2-1; no firm D call. The CDR3 is 11 amino acids. Germline V CDR1 and CDR2: SGHAT, FQNNGV. Trimming stripped 2 bases from V and 7 bases from J, with 3 bases between. CDR3 DNA: TGTGCCAGCAGCTTATTAAATGAGCAGTTCTTC. This encodes CASSLLNEQFF.

This clone was counted between two and nine times. The rearrangement joins TRBV4-2 to TRBJ2-3, with 9 positions matching TRBD1. The germline CDR1 and CDR2 sequences are LGHNA and YNFKEQ. The V gene end was trimmed by 1 base and the J gene end by 1 base; junction bases not matched to a gene: 6. This CDR3 region has 17 residues. CDR3 nucleotide sequence: TGTGCCAGCAGCCAAGTTTCGGGGACAGGGCGCACAGATACGCAGTATTTT. Translated: CASSQVSGTGRTDTQYF.

The chain joins TRBV9 to TRBJ2-1; 8 bases match TRBD1. The trim removed 3 bases at V and 7 bases at J, leaving 9 bases unmatched. The CDR3 spans 15 residues. Germline CDR1 and CDR2: SGDLS and YYNGEE. CDR3 sequence: CASSGGQVSGNEQFF. In DNA form, the CDR3 reads TGTGCCAGCAGCGGGGGACAGGTCTCAGGAAATGAGCAGTTCTTC. Full variable domain (remainder filled in from reference TRBV9 and TRBJ2-1): DSGVTQTPKHLITATGQRVTLRCSPRSGDLSVYWYQQSLDQGLQFLIQYYNGEERAKGNILERFSAQQFPDLHSELNLSSLELGDSALYFCASSGGQVSGNEQFFGPGTRLTVL.

J is TRBJ1-2 and V is TRBV9, with D unclear. The ends were cut back, 3 bases at V and 3 bases at J, with 12 bases in the middle. CDR1 is SGDLS and CDR2 is YYNGEE in the germline V gene. The CDR3 has 14 residues. The CDR3 loop is CASSGPLTHYGYTF. In DNA, the CDR3 is TGTGCCAGCAGCGGGCCTCTCACCCACTATGGCTACACCTTC.

This chain joins TRBV7-2 and TRBJ2-1, with 7 nucleotides matching TRBD1. The CDR3 spans 15 residues. V lost 2 bases, J lost 2 bases, and 3 bases stayed unmatched. Germline V gives CDR1 SGHTA, CDR2 FQGNSA. The CDR3 loop is CASSLRQGPYNEQFF. CDR3 nucleotides: TGTGCCAGCAGCTTAAGACAGGGTCCCTACAATGAGCAGTTCTTC.

Only a few counts were recorded for this clone. This sequence joins TRBV11-3 and TRBJ2-1; the D call may be TRBD1 or TRBD2 (5 bases each). Per the germline V gene, CDR1 is SGHNT and CDR2 is YENEEA. V was shortened by 4 bases and J by 4 bases, with 11 bases between the two germline ends. The CDR3 runs to 14 residues. Written as DNA, the CDR3 is TGTGCCAGCAGCTACGGGGCGGGTTACAATGAGCAGTTCTTC. It codes for CASSYGAGYNEQFF.

This clone has a handful of counts. The J gene is TRBJ1-1, the V gene TRBV11-3; maybe TRBD1 (6 bases). Germline lookup yields CDR1 SGHNT and CDR2 YENEEA. V was cut by 3 bases and J by 1 base, with 9 bases left in between. There are 14 residues in the CDR3. The CDR3 protein is CASSFSGQNTEAFF. The CDR3 DNA sequence: TGTGCCAGCAGCTTCTCGGGACAGAACACTGAAGCTTTCTTT.

This clone was found once. The chain couples TRBV2 to TRBJ2-5; perhaps D is TRBD1 or TRBD2 (7 bases each). CDR3 length: 15 amino acids. Germline assignment: CDR1 SNHLY and CDR2 FYNNEI. The germline V and J ends were trimmed by 4 bases and 5 bases, with 17 bases remaining between them. The DNA of the CDR3 is TGTGCCAGCAGTGCCCGGGGAGGGGGCGTGGAGACCCAGTACTTC. Residues: CASSARGGGVETQYF.

This clone was found a few times. The rearrangement uses TRBV15 and TRBJ2-7, with D maybe TRBD1 (6 bases). The CDR3 is 14 residues long. V lost 5 bases and J 3 bases, leaving 14 bases between the germline ends. The germline CDR1 and CDR2 sequences are LNHNV and YYDKDF (reference sequence). DNA of the CDR3: TGTGCCACCAGCCTTCAAGGACAGCTCTACGAGCAGTACGTC. It specifies CATSLQGQLYEQYV.

The sample holds a few counts of this clone. The gene calls are TRBV2 and TRBJ1-4; D perhaps matches TRBD1 (6 bases). V dropped 6 bases and J dropped 6 bases, with 14 bases sitting between them. Germline CDR1 is SNHLY and CDR2 is FYNNEI. The CDR3 is 14 amino acids. The CDR3 loop is CASRDGGGDEKLFF. CDR3 DNA sequence: TGTGCCAGCAGAGACGGAGGGGGGGATGAAAAACTGTTTTTT.

The gene calls are TRBV28 and TRBJ2-5, with TRBD2 identical over 9 bases. The length of the CDR3 is 17 residues. The V segment lost 4 bases and the J segment 5 bases; nucleotides outside the gene matches: 14. Germline V gene sequence: CDR1 MDHEN, CDR2 SYDVKM. The CDR3, as DNA: TGTGCCAGCAGTTCCCCGTTAGGCGGGGGGGCCCGGGAGACCCAGTACTTC. Amino acids: CASSSPLGGGARETQYF.

This clone has just a few counts. The chain carries TRBV14 and TRBJ1-2; D not certain. Germline CDR1 and CDR2: SGHDN and FVKESK. This CDR3 is built from 15 residues. Between the trimmed V and J ends, which lost 0 bases and 0 bases, there was a span of 8 bases. The CDR3: CASSQEQASNYGYTF. The CDR3 region has the DNA TGTGCCAGCAGCCAAGAGCAGGCTTCTAACTATGGCTACACCTTC.

This clone was seen more than once but under ten times. This chain links TRBV9 with TRBJ2-2, with D perhaps TRBD1 (6 bases). This CDR3 has 15 residues. Trimming pared 0 bases from V and 5 bases from J, leaving 11 bases between. Per the germline V gene, CDR1 is SGDLS and CDR2 is YYNGEE. The CDR3 DNA is TGTGCCAGCAGCGTAGCGATACAGGGAACCGGGGAGCTGTTTTTT. Translating gives CASSVAIQGTGELFF.

The CDR3 sequence is CASSRWAPSGGGSNEQFF. The CDR3 bases are TGCGCCAGCAGCCGCTGGGCCCCCAGCGGGGGGGGTAGCAATGAGCAGTTCTTC. The chain links TRBV4-3 to TRBJ2-1; 10 nucleotides line up with TRBD2. This CDR3 has 18 residues. Germline-derived CDR1 and CDR2 are LGHNA and YSLEER. The V and J ends lost 4 bases and 6 bases, in that order; junction bases with no gene match: 15.

This clone was counted a few times. The chain links TRBV9 to TRBJ2-1; D is ambiguous. The germline V gene has CDR1 SGDLS and CDR2 YYNGEE. The CDR3 covers 15 residues. V dropped 4 bases and J dropped 0 bases, with 11 bases sitting between them. The chain's CDR3 is CASSPHLSSYNEQFF. Here the CDR3 DNA reads TGTGCCAGCAGCCCTCATTTGAGCTCCTACAATGAGCAGTTCTTC. Based on the CDR3 plus reference TRBV9 and TRBJ2-1, the full variable domain is DSGVTQTPKHLITATGQRVTLRCSPRSGDLSVYWYQQSLDQGLQFLIQYYNGEERAKGNILERFSAQQFPDLHSELNLSSLELGDSALYFCASSPHLSSYNEQFFGPGTRLTVL.

The sample holds a few counts of this clone. This chain joins TRBV18 and TRBJ2-3; 7 nucleotides line up with TRBD2. Germline V gives CDR1 KGHSH, CDR2 LQKENI. The CDR3 runs to 17 residues. The J segment lost 4 bases and the V segment lost 0 bases, leaving 10 bases of the junction unmatched. The CDR3 nucleotides read TGTGCCAGCTCACCACCGGTGGGAAGCGGGATAGCAGATACGCAGTATTTT. Translation gives CASSPPVGSGIADTQYF.

V gene TRBV4-3 combines with J gene TRBJ2-4; a weak D match, TRBD2 (5 bases). CDR3 size: 20 residues. The V end lost 0 bases, the J end lost 5 bases, and 26 bases lay between the germline ends. Germline CDR1 reads LGHNA; CDR2 reads YSLEER. Written as DNA, the CDR3 is TGCGCCAGCAGCCAAGATACGCTGAGGGCCCTCGGCGGCCCAGAAAACATTCAGTACTTC. Amino acid sequence: CASSQDTLRALGGPENIQYF.